Sequencing of this TCR beta chain was carried out in a study of blood T cell repertoires in COVID-19 (dated by TCRdb to the early 2020s). Concerning the study at large: Collaborator samples came from the United States, Italy and Spain and covered acute and convalescent phases of COVID-19. Where available, HLA class I and class II types were taken from metadata supplied by the sample provider and were not determined by assay-based typing. Deeply sampled blood TCRbeta repertoires from subjects exposed to, actively infected with, or recovered from COVID-19 were included in the dataset. Sample metadata almost always included a de-identified subject ID, COVID-19 status, age in years and sex. The repertoires were made available in a free public database intended to serve as a resource for research on the immune response to SARS-CoV-2. The prospective study material was composed of cDNA or gDNA derived from T cells, B-cell-depleted T cells, or PBMCs. The samples were drawn from two sources: the first 160 participants of the ongoing ImmuneRACE study, and 1,200 or so subjects contributed by 6 global collaborators.

The research as a whole found: The amount of clinical and demographic metadata varied by source and participant and was provided uncurated.

From V the trimming removes 6 bases and from J it removes 8 bases, while the gene matches leave 6 bases of the junction unaccounted for. Its CDR3 holds 14 amino acids, cysteine through phenylalanine. Here the CDR3 DNA is all that survives: 42 bases in frame from base 1. The germline V gene specifies SNHLY as CDR1 and FYNNEI as CDR2. On this clone itself: Its antigen is currently not known. Per-nucleotide qualities are absent, and no much larger clonotype sits a single base away.

The immunoSEQ Assay, a bias-controlled multiplex PCR, was used to amplify TCRbeta CDR3 regions from genomic DNA. In the source study's methods: Nucleated cell counts per sample were estimated from amplification of reference gene primers within the assay. Sequence reads were collapsed and filtered to measure the absolute abundance of every unique TCRbeta CDR3 rearrangement. For each sample, productive Simpson clonality was calculated by taking the square root of Simpson's diversity index across productive rearrangements. TCRdb's version of the immuneACCESS table is confined to in-frame rearrangements and falls short of the full clone set. An unresolved V gene accounts for under half of the shortfall where checked; the remainder is of unknown origin. For V, J and clone size, that table is used; D and trimming come from the DNA. The sample has about 88,000 clones on record, about 83% of them singletons. The ten largest clonotypes hold more than 14% of the sample.

Each collaborating institution followed its own protocols to collect whole blood in K2EDTA tubes. For TCRbeta analysis, collaborators shipped samples as frozen whole blood, isolated PBMCs, or DNA extracted from either of those sample types. The rearrangement joined TRBV2 to TRBJ1-3, and TRBD1 aligns with 11 junction nucleotides. The sequence derives from a woman aged 70-85 years with acute or convalescent COVID-19. Sequenced input: peripheral blood. At the DNA level, the sequence is TGTGCCAGCAGCCCGGGACAGGGGGGGGACACCATATATTTT. This yields the protein CASSPGQGGDTIYF. When the CDR3 is completed using the reference TRBV2 and TRBJ1-3 genes on either side, the full variable domain is EPEVTQTPSHQVTQMGQEVILRCVPISNHLYFYWYRQILGQKVEFLVSFYNNEISEKSEIFDDQFSVERPDGSNFTLKIRSTKLEDSAMYFCASSPGQGGDTIYFGEGSWLTVV.